This TCR beta chain was recovered during a study of CD8+ T cells in alopecia areata. Unmatched junction bases numbered 12, after V lost 8 bases and J lost 4 bases. This CDR3 contains 14 residues. From germline, CDR1 is SQVTM and CDR2 ANQGSEA. Following extraction, RNA underwent reverse transcription to cDNA, which served as the sequencing template. Profiled with immunoSEQ multiplex PCR; TCRdb holds only in-frame clones, not every one. The sample lists around 120,000 clones; approximately 60% were seen once. Sequencing was performed on CD4+ T cells sorted from blood. The source of this sequence is a human donor in good health. The V call is TRBV29-1, the J call TRBJ2-3; 7 nucleotides agree with TRBD1. The CDR3 is CSLLRQGRADTQYF. DNA of the CDR3: TGCAGCTTATTAAGACAGGGTAGGGCAGATACGCAGTATTTT.